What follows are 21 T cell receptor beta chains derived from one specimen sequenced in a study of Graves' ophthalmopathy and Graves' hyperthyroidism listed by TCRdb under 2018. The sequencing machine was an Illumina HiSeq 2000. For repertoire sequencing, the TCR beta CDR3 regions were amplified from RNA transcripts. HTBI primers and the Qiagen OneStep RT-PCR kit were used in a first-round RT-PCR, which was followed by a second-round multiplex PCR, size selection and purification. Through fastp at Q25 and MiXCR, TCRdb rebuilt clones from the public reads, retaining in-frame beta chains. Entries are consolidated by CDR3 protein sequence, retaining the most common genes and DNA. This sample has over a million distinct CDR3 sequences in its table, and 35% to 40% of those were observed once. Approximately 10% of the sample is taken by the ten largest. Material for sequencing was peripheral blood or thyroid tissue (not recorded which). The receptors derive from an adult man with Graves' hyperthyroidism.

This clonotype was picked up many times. CDR3 coding DNA: TGCAGCGTTGGATTGGCGGGGACCAATCAGCCCCAGCATTTT. Encoded protein: CSVGLAGTNQPQHF. This chain links TRBV29-1 with TRBJ1-5, with TRBD1 as a possible D gene (5 bases). With 4 bases removed from V and 3 bases from J, the gap between germline ends came to 13 bases. CDR1 SQVTM and CDR2 ANQGSEA come from the germline V gene. CDR3 size: 14 residues.

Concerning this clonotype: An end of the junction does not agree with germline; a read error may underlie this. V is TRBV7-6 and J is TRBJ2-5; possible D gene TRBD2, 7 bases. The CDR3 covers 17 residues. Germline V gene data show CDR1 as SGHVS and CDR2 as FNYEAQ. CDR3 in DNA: TGCGCCAGCAGCCAAGGCGTCTTCGGGGGGCCGCAAGAGACCCAGTACTTC. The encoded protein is CASSQGVFGGPQETQYF.

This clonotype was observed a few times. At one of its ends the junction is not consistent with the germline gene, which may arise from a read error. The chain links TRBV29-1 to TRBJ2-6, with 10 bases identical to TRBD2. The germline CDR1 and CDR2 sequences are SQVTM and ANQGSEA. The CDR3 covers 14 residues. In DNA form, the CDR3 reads TGCAGCGTTGAGGGGCTAGCGGGGGCCGACGTCCTGACTTTC. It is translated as CSVEGLAGADVLTF.

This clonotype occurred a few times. CDR3 amino acids: CSVEEGGAWGYTF. DNA of the CDR3: TGCAGCGTTGAAGAAGGGGGAGCGTGGGGCTACACCTTC. V gene TRBV29-1 combines with J gene TRBJ1-2, with a tentative D call TRBD1 (6 bases). Per the germline V gene, CDR1 is SQVTM and CDR2 is ANQGSEA. Trimming took 0 bases from V and 8 from J, leaving 13 bases between them. The CDR3 loop spans 13 amino acids.

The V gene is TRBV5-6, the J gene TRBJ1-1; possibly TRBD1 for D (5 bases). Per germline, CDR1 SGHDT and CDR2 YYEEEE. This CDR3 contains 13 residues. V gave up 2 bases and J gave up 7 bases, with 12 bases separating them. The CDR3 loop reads CASSFGGGDEAFF. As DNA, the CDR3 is TGTGCCAGCAGCTTCGGGGGGGGGGATGAAGCTTTCTTT.

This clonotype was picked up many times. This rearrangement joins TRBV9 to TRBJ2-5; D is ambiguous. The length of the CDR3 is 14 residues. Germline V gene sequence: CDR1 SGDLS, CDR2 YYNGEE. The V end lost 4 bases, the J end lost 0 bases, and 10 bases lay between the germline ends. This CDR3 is CASSLTANQETQYF. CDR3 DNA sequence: TGTGCCAGCAGCCTTACAGCAAACCAAGAGACCCAGTACTTC. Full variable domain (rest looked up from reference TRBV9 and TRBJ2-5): DSGVTQTPKHLITATGQRVTLRCSPRSGDLSVYWYQQSLDQGLQFLIQYYNGEERAKGNILERFSAQQFPDLHSELNLSSLELGDSALYFCASSLTANQETQYFGPGTRLLVL.

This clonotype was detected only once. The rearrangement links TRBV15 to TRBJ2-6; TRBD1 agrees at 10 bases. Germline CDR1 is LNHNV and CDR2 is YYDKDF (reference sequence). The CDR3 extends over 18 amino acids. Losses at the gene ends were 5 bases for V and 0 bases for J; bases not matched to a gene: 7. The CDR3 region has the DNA TGTGCCACCAGCGCCCCCGGGACAGGGGTCTCTGGGGCCAACGTCCTGACTTTC. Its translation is CATSAPGTGVSGANVLTF.

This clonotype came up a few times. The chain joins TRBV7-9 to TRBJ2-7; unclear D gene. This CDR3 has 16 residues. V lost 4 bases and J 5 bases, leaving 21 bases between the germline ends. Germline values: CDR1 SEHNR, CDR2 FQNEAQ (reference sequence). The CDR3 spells CASSWSPGLGSHEQYF. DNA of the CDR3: TGTGCCAGCAGCTGGTCACCAGGTCTTGGTTCGCACGAGCAGTACTTC.

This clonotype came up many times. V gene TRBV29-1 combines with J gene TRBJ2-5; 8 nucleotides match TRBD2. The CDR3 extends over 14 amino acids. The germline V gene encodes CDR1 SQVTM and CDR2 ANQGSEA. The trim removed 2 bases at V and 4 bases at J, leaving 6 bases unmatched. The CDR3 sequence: CSVENGLAGETQYF. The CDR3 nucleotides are TGCAGCGTTGAAAACGGACTAGCTGGAGAGACCCAGTACTTC.

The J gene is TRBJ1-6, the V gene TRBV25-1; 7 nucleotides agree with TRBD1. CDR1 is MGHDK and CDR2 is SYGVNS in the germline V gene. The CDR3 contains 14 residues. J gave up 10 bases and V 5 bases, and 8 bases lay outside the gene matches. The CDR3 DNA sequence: TGTGCCAGCAGTTGGGACAGATGGAGCTCACCCCTCCACTTT. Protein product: CASSWDRWSSPLHF.

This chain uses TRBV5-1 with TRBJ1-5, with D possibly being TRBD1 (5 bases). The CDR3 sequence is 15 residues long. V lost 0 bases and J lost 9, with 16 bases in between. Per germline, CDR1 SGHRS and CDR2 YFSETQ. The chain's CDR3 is CASSLGGGGTRPQHF. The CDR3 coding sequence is TGCGCCAGCAGCTTGGGGGGGGGTGGAACCAGGCCCCAGCATTTT.

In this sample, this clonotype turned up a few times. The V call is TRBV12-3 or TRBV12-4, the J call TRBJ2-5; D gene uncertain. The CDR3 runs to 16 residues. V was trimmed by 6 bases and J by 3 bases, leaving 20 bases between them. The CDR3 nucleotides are TGTGCCAGCAGACCCGATAGGGCGGAGTTTAAAGAGACCCAGTACTTC. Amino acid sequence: CASRPDRAEFKETQYF.

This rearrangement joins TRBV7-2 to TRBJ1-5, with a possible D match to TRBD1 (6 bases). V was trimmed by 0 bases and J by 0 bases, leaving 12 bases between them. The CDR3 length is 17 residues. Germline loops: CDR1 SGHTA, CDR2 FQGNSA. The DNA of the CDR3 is TGTGCCAGCAGCTTAGCGGGAACAGGGCGTAGCAATCAGCCCCAGCATTTT. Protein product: CASSLAGTGRSNQPQHF.

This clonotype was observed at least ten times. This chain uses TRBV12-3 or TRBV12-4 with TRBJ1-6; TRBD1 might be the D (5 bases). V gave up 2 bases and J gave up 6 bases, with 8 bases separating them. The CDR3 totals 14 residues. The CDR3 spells CASSLWGSNSPLHF. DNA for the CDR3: TGTGCCAGCAGTTTATGGGGGTCTAATTCACCCCTCCACTTT.

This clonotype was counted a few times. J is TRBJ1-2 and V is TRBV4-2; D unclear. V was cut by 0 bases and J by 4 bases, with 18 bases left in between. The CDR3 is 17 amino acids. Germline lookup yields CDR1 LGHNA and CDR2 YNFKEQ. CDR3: CASSQDFEGYIGYGYTF. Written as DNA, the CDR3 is TGTGCCAGCAGCCAAGATTTCGAGGGATATATCGGCTATGGCTACACCTTC.

Here the CDR3 DNA reads TGTGCCAGCAGTCAGGGGGGAGTGGAAGGCTACACCTTC. Translation gives CASSQGGVEGYTF. V and J are TRBV6-5 and TRBJ1-2, with 7 bases fitting TRBD1. The CDR3 is 13 residues long. Germline loops: CDR1 MNHEY, CDR2 SVGAGI. Germline trimming cut 5 bases from V and 8 bases from J; bases unmatched to any gene: 8.

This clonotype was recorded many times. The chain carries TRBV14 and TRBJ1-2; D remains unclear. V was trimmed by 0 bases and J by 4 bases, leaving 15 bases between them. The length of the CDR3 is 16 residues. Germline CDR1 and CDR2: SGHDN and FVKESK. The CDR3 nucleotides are TGTGCCAGCAGCCAAGACGGACCTCAGAGAACCTATGGCTACACCTTC. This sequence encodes CASSQDGPQRTYGYTF.

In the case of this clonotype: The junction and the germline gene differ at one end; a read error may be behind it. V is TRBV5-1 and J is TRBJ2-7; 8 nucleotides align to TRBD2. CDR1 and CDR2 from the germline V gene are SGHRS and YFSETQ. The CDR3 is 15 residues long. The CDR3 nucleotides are TGTGCCAGCAGTGAATTGGTCAGGGGAGGGCCAGCGGGAGTCTTC. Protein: CASSELVRGGPAGVF.

The CDR3 region is CASSEEGYSGELFF. The CDR3 DNA sequence: TGTGCCAGCAGTGAAGAGGGGTATTCCGGGGAGCTGTTTTTT. This chain uses TRBV2 with TRBJ2-2; possibly TRBD1 for D (5 bases). V lost 1 base and J lost 6, with 9 bases in between. The CDR3 has 14 amino acids. The V gene's germline CDR1 is SNHLY and CDR2 FYNNEI.

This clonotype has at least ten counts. This chain's CDR3 is CASSLEGPFSYEQYF. CDR3 in DNA: TGTGCCAGCAGCTTAGAGGGTCCATTCTCCTACGAGCAGTACTTC. The chain recombines TRBV11-2 with TRBJ2-7; D not resolved. This CDR3 comprises 15 residues. Per germline, CDR1 SGHAT and CDR2 FQNNGV. V lost 0 bases to trimming and J lost 0 bases, with 9 bases between them. The entire variable domain, with the rest obtained from reference TRBV11-2 and TRBJ2-7, is as follows: EAGVAQSPRYKIIEKRQSVAFWCNPISGHATLYWYQQILGQGPKLLIQFQNNGVVDDSQLPKDRFSAERLKGVDSTLKIQPAKLEDSAVYLCASSLEGPFSYEQYFGPGTRLTVT.

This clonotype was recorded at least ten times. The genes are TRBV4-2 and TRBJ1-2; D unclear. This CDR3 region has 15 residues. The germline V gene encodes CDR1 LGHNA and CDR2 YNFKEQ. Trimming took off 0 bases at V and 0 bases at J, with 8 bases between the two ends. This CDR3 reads CASSQDLGANYGYTF. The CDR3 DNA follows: TGTGCCAGCAGCCAAGACCTTGGGGCTAACTATGGCTACACCTTC.